The 15 T cell receptor beta chains below were found in one sample sequenced in a study of shared clonotypes between healthy human individuals. Sequencing used immunoSEQ multiplex PCR; TCRdb keeps in-frame clones, though not all of them. The sample contains roughly 450,000 clones, about four fifths of which appear only once. Specimen: PBMCs. The receptor source for this set is a woman between 35 and 50 years old in good health. Some clones in this sample may be carry-over from other donors' samples.

The V gene is TRBV7-9, the J gene TRBJ1-1; no reliable D call. The germline V gene has CDR1 SEHNR and CDR2 FQNEAQ (reference sequence). Trimming removed 4 bases at V and 3 bases at J, with 15 bases between. The length of the CDR3 is 15 residues. The CDR3 DNA sequence: TGTGCCAGCAGCTCTCGGGGTCTATGGGACACTGAAGCTTTCTTT. It specifies CASSSRGLWDTEAFF.

The rearrangement links TRBV2 to TRBJ2-2; perhaps TRBD1 as D (6 bases). Deletions cut 7 bases from V and 0 bases from J, with 12 bases between. This CDR3 comprises 15 residues. From germline, CDR1 is SNHLY and CDR2 FYNNEI. This chain's CDR3 is CASTSDSANTGELFF. The CDR3 bases are TGTGCCAGCACCTCGGACAGCGCGAACACCGGGGAGCTGTTTTTT. The whole variable domain, filled in from reference TRBV2 and TRBJ2-2, reads EPEVTQTPSHQVTQMGQEVILRCVPISNHLYFYWYRQILGQKVEFLVSFYNNEISEKSEIFDDQFSVERPDGSNFTLKIRSTKLEDSAMYFCASTSDSANTGELFFGEGSRLTVL.

CDR3 in amino acids: CAWDAGIAFF. The DNA of the CDR3 is TGTGCCTGGGACGCAGGGATAGCTTTCTTT. The chain uses TRBV30 and TRBJ1-1; a weak D match, TRBD1 (5 bases). Germline V gives CDR1 GTSNPN, CDR2 SVGIG (reference sequence). The CDR3 consists of 10 residues. V was cut by 5 bases and J by 10 bases, with 11 bases left in between.

The chain links TRBV29-1 to TRBJ2-3; TRBD2 matches 7 bases. After removal of 3 bases from V and 0 bases from J, the junction contained 12 bases not matched to a gene. From germline, CDR1 is SQVTM and CDR2 ANQGSEA. This CDR3 is built from 17 residues. Written as DNA, the CDR3 is TGCAGCGTTGAGTCTTGGGGGAGGGAAGGCAGCACAGATACGCAGTATTTT. Residues: CSVESWGREGSTDTQYF.

This chain links TRBV6-6 with TRBJ1-1; no clear D gene. The CDR3 loop spans 16 amino acids. Trimming shortened V by 7 bases and J by 7 bases, and 25 bases separated the two germline ends. Germline V gene data show CDR1 as MNHNY and CDR2 as SVGAGI (reference sequence). The CDR3: CASTLPQLQINSEAFF. CDR3 in DNA: TGTGCCAGCACCCTCCCTCAGTTACAGATTAATAGTGAAGCTTTCTTT.

The J gene is TRBJ2-7, the V gene TRBV13; TRBD2 agrees at 9 bases. CDR3 length: 15 amino acids. J was trimmed by 5 bases and V by 5 bases; bases with no gene match: 10. The germline gives CDR1 PRHDT, CDR2 FYEKMQ (reference sequence). The CDR3 protein is CASSRPSGTTNEQYF. The CDR3 nucleotides are TGTGCCAGCAGCCGACCTAGCGGGACCACGAACGAGCAGTACTTC.

As regards this clone: Compared with germline, one end of the junction differs, possibly owing to a read error. The V and J genes are TRBV7-7 and TRBJ2-7, with 10 bases identical to TRBD2. Germline V gives CDR1 SSHAT, CDR2 FNYEAQ (reference sequence). CDR3 length: 15 amino acids. In DNA form, the CDR3 reads TGTGCTAGCAGCTCTCGTCTAGCGGGAGCCCACGAGCAGTACTTC. Translation: CASSSRLAGAHEQYF.

J is TRBJ1-2 and V is TRBV9; TRBD1 is a possible D gene (5 bases). CDR1 is SGDLS, CDR2 YYNGEE, per germline. Deletions cut 3 bases from V and 2 bases from J, with 20 bases between. The CDR3 extends over 17 amino acids. The CDR3 spells CASSEEEFGAVNYGYTF. The CDR3 region has the DNA TGTGCCAGCAGCGAGGAGGAGTTTGGGGCGGTCAACTATGGCTACACCTTC.

This sequence joins TRBV28 and TRBJ2-7; 7 bases match TRBD2. Germline V gene sequence: CDR1 MDHEN, CDR2 SYDVKM. The CDR3 contains 16 residues. Trimming took 7 bases from V and 3 from J; bases not matched to a gene: 15. The CDR3 nucleotides read TGTGCCAGCAACCCTTCTGGGGCTAGCGGCTTCTACGAGCAGTACTTC. It specifies CASNPSGASGFYEQYF.

This chain links TRBV11-2 with TRBJ2-2, with no clear D. Per the germline V gene, CDR1 is SGHAT and CDR2 is FQNNGV. Trimming removed 6 bases at V and 5 bases at J, with 7 bases between. This CDR3 has 12 residues. The CDR3 here is CASRARTGELFF. Written as DNA, the CDR3 is TGTGCCAGCAGGGCGAGAACCGGGGAGCTGTTTTTT. The full variable domain, in which reference TRBV11-2 and TRBJ2-2 provide the parts outside the CDR3, is EAGVAQSPRYKIIEKRQSVAFWCNPISGHATLYWYQQILGQGPKLLIQFQNNGVVDDSQLPKDRFSAERLKGVDSTLKIQPAKLEDSAVYLCASRARTGELFFGEGSRLTVL.

This clone appeared once. This sequence joins TRBV28 and TRBJ2-1; 14 bases fit TRBD2. V gave up 2 bases and J gave up 10 bases; unmatched junction bases: 4. The CDR3 sequence is 15 residues long. Germline loops: CDR1 MDHEN, CDR2 SYDVKM. The CDR3 reads CASSLGTSGSLEQFF. Written as DNA, the CDR3 is TGTGCCAGCAGTTTAGGGACTAGCGGGAGCCTAGAGCAGTTCTTC.

Worth noting for this clone: A much larger clone lies one base from this, so it may be a read error. This chain joins TRBV10-2 and TRBJ2-3; D not resolved. The CDR3 is 14 amino acids. Germline CDR1 and CDR2: WSHSY and SAAADI. CDR3: CAGSVTSLTDTQYF. CDR3 sequence (DNA): TGCGCCGGCAGTGTAACCAGTCTGACAGATACGCAGTATTTT.

The V call is TRBV5-4, the J call TRBJ2-7; D might be TRBD2 (5 bases). Germline loops: CDR1 SGHNT, CDR2 YYREEE (reference sequence). The ends were cut back, 4 bases at V and 6 bases at J, with 14 bases in the middle. This CDR3 contains 13 residues. CDR3 in DNA: TGTGCCAGCAGCCCGGGAAGAGCCCCCGAGCAGTACTTC. As protein: CASSPGRAPEQYF.

The gene calls are TRBV12-5 and TRBJ2-5; D possibly corresponds to TRBD1 (6 bases). The CDR3 is 13 residues long. V dropped 5 bases and J dropped 4 bases, with 11 bases sitting between them. In germline, CDR1 is LGHNT, CDR2 FRNRAP. This CDR3 reads CASGASGAETQYF. CDR3 DNA: TGTGCTAGTGGTGCCTCAGGGGCAGAGACCCAGTACTTC. Drawing the rest from reference TRBV12-5 and TRBJ2-5, the complete variable domain is DARVTQTPRHKVTEMGQEVTMRCQPILGHNTVFWYRQTMMQGLELLAYFRNRAPLDDSGMPKDRFSAEMPDATLATLKIQPSEPRDSAVYFCASGASGAETQYFGPGTRLLVL.

V usage is TRBV7-3 and J usage is TRBJ2-2, with a tentative D call TRBD1 (5 bases). CDR3 length equals 16 residues. Germline lookup yields CDR1 SGHTA and CDR2 FQGTGA. The germline V and J ends were trimmed by 1 base and 2 bases, with 11 bases remaining between them. CDR3 coding DNA: TGTGCCAGCAGCTTAAACCAGGGTGCTAACACCGGGGAGCTGTTTTTT. It yields the protein CASSLNQGANTGELFF.